Presented here are 18 T cell receptor beta chains from one specimen sequenced in a study of cytomegalovirus exposure and HLA in healthy donors (dated by TCRdb to about 2017). The library relied on the immunoSEQ multiplex PCR assay. For the multiplex PCR, a mixture combining 60 forward primers for TCR Vbeta segments and 13 reverse primers for TCR Jbeta segments was used. TCRdb re-hosts the immuneACCESS table, in-frame sequences only. Its copies lack some clones; in the studies checked, an unresolved V gene accounts for under half of them, and the cause for the rest is not known. The data table for this sample lists more than 140,000 clones. 2.2% of the sample goes to the ten largest clones. The sequenced material came from PBMCs. These TCRs come from a woman aged 18-29 years in good health and CMV-seronegative.

This chain uses TRBV7-3 with TRBJ2-5, with TRBD1 matching 8 bases. The CDR3 is made up of 15 amino acids. V shed 5 bases and J 5 bases; nucleotides not matched to a gene: 10. Germline values: CDR1 SGHTA, CDR2 FQGTGA. CDR3 sequence (DNA): TGTGCCAGCAGCCTATCGACAGGGGCCTCCGAGACCCAGTACTTC. Its protein product is CASSLSTGASETQYF.

The CDR3 is CASSITGQGFVDYGYTF. CDR3 sequence (DNA): TGTGCCAGCAGCATTACCGGACAGGGTTTTGTCGACTATGGCTACACCTTC. The chain has TRBV7-9 and TRBJ1-2; 8 nucleotides align to TRBD1. Trimming cost V 5 bases and J 3 bases; bases outside gene matches: 14. The germline V gene has CDR1 SEHNR and CDR2 FQNEAQ (reference sequence). The length of the CDR3 is 17 residues.

The genes are TRBV9 and TRBJ2-3; the match to TRBD2 covers 7 bases. Germline V CDR1 and CDR2: SGDLS, YYNGEE. Losses at the gene ends were 0 bases for V and 2 bases for J; bases not matched to a gene: 3. The CDR3 contains 15 residues. Here the CDR3 reads CASSVAAGTTDTQYF. The CDR3 region has the DNA TGTGCCAGCAGCGTAGCAGCGGGAACCACAGATACGCAGTATTTT.

The genes are TRBV18 and TRBJ2-3; no reliable D call. Germline lookup yields CDR1 KGHSH and CDR2 LQKENI. The V end was cut by 8 bases, the J end by 2 bases, with 8 bases between. The CDR3 contains 12 residues. The CDR3, as DNA: TGTGCCAGCGGCAGATTCACAGATACGCAGTATTTT. Amino acids: CASGRFTDTQYF.

The genes are TRBV4-3 and TRBJ1-2; no firm D call. Germline V gene data show CDR1 as LGHNA and CDR2 as YSLEER. The length of the CDR3 is 15 residues. Trimming took off 6 bases at V and 6 bases at J, with 20 bases between the two ends. DNA of the CDR3: TGCGCCAGCAGTCCAACGGAGGTGTCGTCTAATGGCTACACCTTC. This sequence encodes CASSPTEVSSNGYTF.

The chain uses TRBV5-1 and TRBJ2-5; D unclear. The CDR3 is 13 residues long. V gave up 3 bases and J gave up 3 bases, with 9 bases separating them. Germline V lookup: CDR1 SGHRS, CDR2 YFSETQ. The CDR3 sequence is CASSYTPKETQYF. The CDR3 DNA follows: TGCGCCAGCAGCTATACACCCAAAGAGACCCAGTACTTC.

This chain joins TRBV7-3 and TRBJ2-3; TRBD2 agrees at 7 bases. The germline V gene has CDR1 SGHTA and CDR2 FQGTGA. With 0 bases clipped from V and 2 bases from J, the junction kept 2 bases outside the gene matches. The CDR3 is 15 amino acids. The DNA for the CDR3 is TGTGCCAGCAGCTTAACGGCGGGAGCCACAGATACGCAGTATTTT. Its translation is CASSLTAGATDTQYF.

The chain has TRBV18 and TRBJ1-6; 8 bases align to TRBD1. J lost 7 bases, V lost 3 bases, and 5 bases had no gene match. CDR1 is KGHSH, CDR2 LQKENI, per germline. This CDR3 is built from 15 residues. The CDR3 coding sequence is TGTGCCAGCTCACCGGGCGACAGGGGAAATTCACCCCTCCACTTT. This codes for CASSPGDRGNSPLHF. Full variable domain (outside the CDR3, taken from reference TRBV18 and TRBJ1-6): NAGVMQNPRHLVRRRGQEARLRCSPMKGHSHVYWYRQLPEEGLKFMVYLQKENIIDESGMPKERFSAEFPKEGPSILRIQQVVRGDSAAYFCASSPGDRGNSPLHFGNGTRLTVT.

The J gene is TRBJ1-1, the V gene TRBV5-1; 12 nucleotides match TRBD1. Germline CDR1 and CDR2: SGHRS and YFSETQ. The ends lost 4 bases at V and 3 bases at J; junction bases unmatched: 7. The CDR3 runs to 16 residues. The CDR3, as DNA: TGCGCCAGCAGCCTCGGGACAGGGGGCCTCGACACTGAAGCTTTCTTT. Protein sequence: CASSLGTGGLDTEAFF. Variable domain in full (rest from reference TRBV5-1 and TRBJ1-1): KAGVTQTPRYLIKTRGQQVTLSCSPISGHRSVSWYQQTPGQGLQFLFEYFSETQRNKGNFPGRFSGRQFSNSRSEMNVSTLELGDSALYLCASSLGTGGLDTEAFFGQGTRLTVV.

The chain employs TRBV19 and TRBJ1-5, with D possibly being TRBD1 (5 bases). V lost 5 bases and J 1 base, leaving 9 bases between the germline ends. CDR1 is LNHDA and CDR2 is SQIVND in the germline V gene (reference sequence). The CDR3 totals 14 residues. The CDR3 here is CASSVGGSNQPQHF. The DNA for the CDR3 is TGTGCCAGTAGTGTCGGGGGAAGCAATCAGCCCCAGCATTTT.

CDR3 bases: TGTGCCAGCAACACCGACGGGGAGACCCAGTACTTC. Translation: CASNTDGETQYF. The rearrangement uses TRBV5-5 and TRBJ2-5; no clear D. The CDR3 runs 12 residues. Germline V lookup: CDR1 SGHKS, CDR2 YYEKEE (reference sequence). V was trimmed by 6 bases and J by 5 bases, leaving 11 bases between them.

The chain joins TRBV4-1 to TRBJ2-3; D perhaps matches TRBD1 (5 bases). The germline V and J ends were trimmed by 0 bases and 4 bases, with 17 bases remaining between them. Per the germline V gene, CDR1 is MGHRA and CDR2 is YSYEKL. There are 17 residues in the CDR3. CDR3 amino acids: CASSQEGPNLGADTQYF. The CDR3 coding sequence is TGCGCCAGCAGCCAAGAGGGGCCTAACCTGGGCGCAGATACGCAGTATTTT.

V is TRBV7-2 and J is TRBJ2-3; possible D gene TRBD2, 6 bases. Between the trimmed V and J ends, which lost 3 bases and 4 bases, there was a span of 20 bases. The CDR3 runs to 17 residues. Per the germline V gene, CDR1 is SGHTA and CDR2 is FQGNSA. The CDR3 coding sequence is TGTGCCAGCAGCTTGGCCGGATATCGGGACTTATCAGATACGCAGTATTTT. Its translation is CASSLAGYRDLSDTQYF.

V is TRBV5-3 and J is TRBJ2-3; 12 nucleotides match TRBD2. TRBV5-3 is filed as an ORF, its function uncertain. The CDR3 has 18 residues. Trimming cost V 4 bases and J 7 bases; bases outside gene matches: 16. CDR3 DNA: TGTGCCAGAAGCGTTACCGGGACTAGCGGGCCTCCGGGTTATACGCAGTATTTT. It yields the protein CARSVTGTSGPPGYTQYF.

This chain uses TRBV10-2 with TRBJ1-3; 8 bases match TRBD1. Germline V gene sequence: CDR1 WSHSY, CDR2 SAAADI. The CDR3 contains 15 residues. J lost 2 bases, V lost 3 bases, and 3 bases had no gene match. As DNA, the CDR3 is TGCGCCAGCAGTGATGGACAGGGAACTGGAAACACCATATATTTT. Translation: CASSDGQGTGNTIYF.

The chain links TRBV7-6 to TRBJ2-2; 9 nucleotides agree with TRBD1. The CDR3 consists of 17 residues. The ends lost 3 bases at V and 1 base at J; junction bases unmatched: 6. Germline lookup yields CDR1 SGHVS and CDR2 FNYEAQ. The CDR3 loop is CASSFHPGQGNTGELFF. The DNA for the CDR3 is TGTGCCAGCAGCTTTCATCCGGGACAGGGGAACACCGGGGAGCTGTTTTTT.

The J gene is TRBJ1-5, the V gene TRBV7-2; D uncertain. CDR3 size: 13 residues. Deletions cut 5 bases from V and 4 bases from J, with 9 bases between. Germline V gene sequence: CDR1 SGHTA, CDR2 FQGNSA. The CDR3 sequence is CASSPYWNQPQHF. The CDR3 bases are TGTGCCAGCAGCCCCTATTGGAATCAGCCCCAGCATTTT.

The chain links TRBV14 to TRBJ1-2, with no clear D. The V end was cut by 2 bases, the J end by 0 bases, with 10 bases between. The germline CDR1 and CDR2 sequences are SGHDN and FVKESK. The CDR3 spans 15 residues. CDR3 sequence reads: CASSQLVNTNYGYTF. The CDR3 DNA follows: TGTGCCAGCAGCCAACTAGTGAATACTAACTATGGCTACACCTTC.